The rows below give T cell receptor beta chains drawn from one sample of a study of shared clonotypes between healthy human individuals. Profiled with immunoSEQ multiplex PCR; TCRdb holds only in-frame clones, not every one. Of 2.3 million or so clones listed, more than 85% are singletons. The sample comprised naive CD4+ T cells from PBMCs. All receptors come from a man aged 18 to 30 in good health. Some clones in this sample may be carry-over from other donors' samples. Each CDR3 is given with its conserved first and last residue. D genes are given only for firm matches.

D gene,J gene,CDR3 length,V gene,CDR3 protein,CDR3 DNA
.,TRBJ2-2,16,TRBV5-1,CASSAPGTANTGELFF,TGCGCCAGCAGCGCCCCCGGGACCGCGAACACCGGGGAGCTGTTTTTT
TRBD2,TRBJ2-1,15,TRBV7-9,CASSFPGLAHNEQFF,TGTGCCAGCAGCTTTCCGGGACTAGCGCACAATGAGCAGTTCTTC
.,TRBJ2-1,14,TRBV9,CASSVRREDNEQFF,TGTGCCAGCAGCGTAAGGAGGGAAGACAATGAGCAGTTCTTC
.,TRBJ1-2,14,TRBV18,CASSPPSIPEGYTF,TGTGCCAGCTCACCACCGTCCATACCCGAGGGCTACACCTTC
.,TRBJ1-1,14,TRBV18,CASSPGPGDTEAFF,TGTGCCAGCTCACCCGGGCCTGGGGACACTGAAGCTTTCTTT
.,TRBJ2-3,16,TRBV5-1,CASSLYNRPSTDTQYF,TGCGCCAGCAGCCTCTATAACCGACCTAGCACAGATACGCAGTATTTT
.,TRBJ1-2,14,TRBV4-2,CASSQAGSNYGYTF,TGTGCCAGCAGCCAAGCGGGGTCTAACTATGGCTACACCTTC
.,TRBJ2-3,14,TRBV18,CASSPPSYTDTQYF,TGTGCCAGCTCACCACCTAGTTACACAGATACGCAGTATTTT
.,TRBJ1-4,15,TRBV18,CASSPYRATNEKLFF,TGTGCCAGCTCACCATACAGGGCAACTAATGAAAAACTGTTTTTT
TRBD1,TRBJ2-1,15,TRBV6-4,CASSDGQGSFNEQFF,TGTGCCAGCAGTGACGGACAGGGCTCCTTCAATGAGCAGTTCTTC
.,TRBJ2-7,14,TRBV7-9,CASSPSGGRYEQYF,TGTGCCAGCAGCCCCAGTGGGGGACGCTACGAGCAGTACTTC
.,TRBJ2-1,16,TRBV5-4,CASSLPKPGLRDEQFF,TGTGCCAGCAGCTTGCCCAAACCGGGACTCCGCGATGAGCAGTTCTTC
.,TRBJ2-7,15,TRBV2,CASSERDRSSYEQYF,TGTGCCAGCAGTGAGCGGGACCGAAGCTCCTACGAGCAGTACTTC
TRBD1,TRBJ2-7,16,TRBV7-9,CASSATDRAPVGEQYF,TGTGCCAGCAGCGCGACGGACAGGGCCCCTGTTGGCGAGCAGTACTTC
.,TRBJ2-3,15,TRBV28,CASSLPNGKTDTQYF,TGTGCCAGCAGTCTCCCAAACGGGAAAACAGATACGCAGTATTTT
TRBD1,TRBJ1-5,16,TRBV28,CASNPTGIYSNQPQHF,TGTGCCAGCAACCCGACAGGGATTTATAGCAATCAGCCCCAGCATTTT
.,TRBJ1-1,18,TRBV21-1,CASSKATDGPPPNTEAFF,TGTGCCAGCAGCAAAGCGACAGATGGCCCACCCCCAAACACTGAAGCTTTCTTT
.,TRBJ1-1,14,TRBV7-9,CASSPLGSWAEAFF,TGTGCCAGCAGCCCCCTAGGGAGTTGGGCTGAAGCTTTCTTT
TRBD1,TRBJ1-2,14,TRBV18,CASSPRDREDGYTF,TGTGCCAGCTCACCACGGGACAGGGAGGATGGCTACACCTTC
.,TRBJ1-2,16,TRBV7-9,CASSLAVGKTNYGYTF,TGTGCCAGCAGCTTAGCCGTCGGCAAGACTAACTATGGCTACACCTTC
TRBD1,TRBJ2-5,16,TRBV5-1,CASSFARQGGSKTQYF,TGCGCCAGCAGCTTTGCCCGACAGGGGGGCTCGAAGACCCAGTACTTC